Listed here are 22 T cell receptor beta chains from one sample, sequenced in a study of blood T cell repertoires in COVID-19. Here immunoSEQ multiplex PCR was the method, and the copy in TCRdb shows in-frame clones only, minus some. Among about 300,000 clones, approximately 89% were seen once, and the ten largest hold 5.5% to 7%. The source material was peripheral blood. These receptors all come from a woman aged 30 to 39 who had recovered from COVID-19.

The chain links TRBV19 to TRBJ1-6; D may be TRBD1 (5 bases). The CDR3 has 15 amino acids. V was shortened by 4 bases and J by 4 bases, with 11 bases between the two germline ends. CDR1 LNHDA and CDR2 SQIVND come from the germline V gene (reference sequence). CDR3 loop: CASSNNRGYNSPLHF. The CDR3 DNA follows: TGTGCCAGTAGTAATAATAGGGGTTATAATTCACCCCTCCACTTT.

V and J are TRBV24-1 and TRBJ2-1, with 9 positions matching TRBD1. CDR3 length: 15 residues. Germline assignment: CDR1 KGHDR and CDR2 SFDVKD. The junction had 7 bases not matched to a gene; V was cut back by 5 bases and J by 6 bases. CDR3 DNA: TGTGCCACCAGTGTCACAGGGGGCATCGGCAATGAGCAGTTCTTC. Its protein product is CATSVTGGIGNEQFF.

The rearrangement joins TRBV19 to TRBJ1-2; TRBD1 matches 7 bases. This CDR3 has 14 amino acids. Germline loops: CDR1 LNHDA, CDR2 SQIVND (reference sequence). V shed 3 bases and J 4 bases; nucleotides not matched to a gene: 5. CDR3 in amino acids: CASSMTGQAYGYTF. The CDR3 nucleotides are TGTGCCAGTAGTATGACAGGGCAGGCCTATGGCTACACCTTC.

The J gene is TRBJ2-2, the V gene TRBV9, with D uncertain. The CDR3 spans 19 residues. Germline V gene data show CDR1 as SGDLS and CDR2 as YYNGEE. Trimming took off 0 bases at V and 0 bases at J, with 18 bases between the two ends. CDR3 nucleotides: TGTGCCAGCAGCGTAGCGGTCGGTTCCAAACGCGCGAACACCGGGGAGCTGTTTTTT. As protein: CASSVAVGSKRANTGELFF.

This chain links TRBV15 with TRBJ2-4; 11 positions agree with TRBD2. V trimming: 0 bases; J trimming: 9 bases; junction bases outside the gene matches: 1. CDR3 length equals 14 residues. Per germline, CDR1 LNHNV and CDR2 YYDKDF (reference sequence). The CDR3 loop reads CATSRETSGAIQYF. In DNA form, the CDR3 reads TGTGCCACCAGCAGAGAGACTAGCGGGGCCATTCAGTACTTC.

The chain employs TRBV7-2 and TRBJ2-5; 8 bases agree with TRBD2. Trimming removed 3 bases from V and 4 bases from J; junction bases left unmatched: 7. The CDR3 totals 15 residues. The germline gives CDR1 SGHTA, CDR2 FQGNSA. CDR3 coding DNA: TGTGCCAGCAGCTTCCTAGCGGGCATAAGAGAGACCCAGTACTTC. This sequence encodes CASSFLAGIRETQYF.

This clone showed up just once. CDR3 protein: CASSVSSSRETQYF. In nucleotides, the CDR3 is TGTGCCAGCAGCGTGAGTAGCTCAAGAGAGACCCAGTACTTC. The gene calls are TRBV9 and TRBJ2-5; D is ambiguous. CDR3 length: 14 amino acids. V was trimmed by 2 bases and J by 4 bases, leaving 12 bases between them. CDR1 and CDR2 from the germline V gene are SGDLS and YYNGEE. The full variable domain, its missing parts supplied by reference TRBV9 and TRBJ2-5, is DSGVTQTPKHLITATGQRVTLRCSPRSGDLSVYWYQQSLDQGLQFLIQYYNGEERAKGNILERFSAQQFPDLHSELNLSSLELGDSALYFCASSVSSSRETQYFGPGTRLLVL.

The gene calls are TRBV28 and TRBJ1-2; D uncertain. CDR1 MDHEN and CDR2 SYDVKM come from the germline V gene. The CDR3 loop spans 15 amino acids. The V end was cut by 1 base, the J end by 5 bases, with 14 bases between. The CDR3 sequence is CASSLLPYSLYGYTF. DNA of the CDR3: TGTGCCAGCAGTTTATTGCCCTACAGTTTATATGGCTACACCTTC.

The chain recombines TRBV23-1 with TRBJ2-5; D remains ambiguous. TRBV23-1 is treated as an ORF (open reading frame) with a function not yet certain. CDR3 length equals 15 residues. V dropped 3 bases and J dropped 4 bases, with 15 bases sitting between them. In nucleotides, the CDR3 is TGCGCCAGCAGTCACTCCCCCCCGGGTACAGAGACCCAGTACTTC. Translating it yields CASSHSPPGTETQYF.

This chain links TRBV2 with TRBJ2-3; weak D call: TRBD1 (6 bases). Trimming pared 9 bases from V and 5 bases from J, leaving 12 bases between. The germline V gene has CDR1 SNHLY and CDR2 FYNNEI. The CDR3 is 12 amino acids. For the CDR3, the DNA is TGTGCCAGTAACAGGGTGGTAGATACGCAGTATTTT. It encodes CASNRVVDTQYF.

The chain carries TRBV3-1 (or the pseudogene TRBV3-2) and TRBJ2-1; 12 nucleotides line up with TRBD2. The CDR3 is 17 residues long. Germline V gives CDR1 LGHDT, CDR2 YNNKEL (reference sequence). V lost 8 bases, J lost 6 bases, and 14 bases stayed unmatched. CDR3: CASPLAGGPSILNEQFF. The CDR3 bases are TGTGCCAGCCCCCTAGCGGGGGGGCCGTCTATCCTCAATGAGCAGTTCTTC.

This chain links TRBV6-2 or TRBV6-3 with TRBJ2-5; D is undetermined. The CDR3 covers 12 residues. The germline V and J ends were trimmed by 6 bases and 5 bases, with 10 bases remaining between them. Germline CDR1 MNHEY, CDR2 SVGEGT. The DNA for the CDR3 is TGTGCCAGCAGCCCCAACACGGAGACCCAGTACTTC. It translates to CASSPNTETQYF.

This chain uses TRBV7-3 with TRBJ2-7; 7 bases fit TRBD2. Per the germline V gene, CDR1 is SGHTA and CDR2 is FQGTGA. The V segment lost 5 bases and the J segment 3 bases; nucleotides outside the gene matches: 10. The CDR3 runs to 15 residues. CDR3 sequence: CASSPAGVSVYEQYF. The CDR3 DNA sequence: TGTGCCAGCAGCCCTGCGGGGGTAAGCGTCTACGAGCAGTACTTC.

The rearrangement joins TRBV6-5 to TRBJ1-4; the D is unclear. The V gene's germline CDR1 is MNHEY and CDR2 SVGAGI. V was shortened by 0 bases and J by 2 bases, with 10 bases between the two germline ends. The CDR3 length is 16 residues. The CDR3 nucleotides read TGTGCCAGCAGTTACTCGACTTGGGTGACTAATGAAAAACTGTTTTTT. Translation: CASSYSTWVTNEKLFF.

The table lists this clone with a few counts. CDR3 coding DNA: TGTGCCTGGAGTCTAGGCAGCTCCTATAATTCACCCCTCCACTTT. Protein sequence: CAWSLGSSYNSPLHF. J is TRBJ1-6 and V is TRBV30; unclear D gene. Germline CDR1 and CDR2: GTSNPN and SVGIG (reference sequence). This CDR3 spans 15 amino acids. V was trimmed by 2 bases and J by 0 bases, leaving 8 bases between them.

This clone has only a few counts. CDR3 DNA: TGTGCCAGCAGCGCTATAGGGCGGGAACATGAAGCTTTCTTT. It encodes CASSAIGREHEAFF. This chain connects TRBV7-9 to TRBJ1-1; D gene ambiguous. Germline assignment: CDR1 SEHNR and CDR2 FQNEAQ (reference sequence). Between the trimmed V and J ends, which lost 5 bases and 7 bases, there was a span of 17 bases. CDR3 length equals 14 residues.

The V gene is TRBV20-1, the J gene TRBJ1-1; D gene uncertain. CDR1 is DFQATT, CDR2 SNEGSKA, per germline (reference sequence). Trimming pared 3 bases from V and 4 bases from J, leaving 12 bases between. This CDR3 comprises 13 residues. Here the CDR3 DNA reads TGCAGTGCTAGTTTTTCAGGTACCACTGAAGCTTTCTTT. It encodes CSASFSGTTEAFF.

This chain uses TRBV19 with TRBJ2-2; TRBD2 matches at 7 bases. Germline V CDR1 and CDR2: LNHDA, SQIVND (reference sequence). V trimming: 4 bases; J trimming: 0 bases; junction bases outside the gene matches: 8. This CDR3 is 17 amino acids long. CDR3 bases: TGTGCCAGTAGTAGTCGACCGGGGGGACCGAACACCGGGGAGCTGTTTTTT. Translated: CASSSRPGGPNTGELFF.

This rearrangement joins TRBV27 to TRBJ1-5; D unclear. The CDR3 has 15 residues. CDR1 MNHEY and CDR2 SMNVEV come from the germline V gene (reference sequence). The V end lost 1 base, the J end lost 4 bases, and 11 bases lay between the germline ends. The CDR3 sequence is CASSLYGMTNQPQHF. The CDR3 DNA reads TGTGCCAGCAGTTTATACGGGATGACAAATCAGCCCCAGCATTTT.

The chain is built from TRBV6-5 and TRBJ2-3, with 7 bases lining up with TRBD2. V was clipped by 6 bases and J by 4 bases; unmatched bases: 7. The CDR3 contains 14 residues. Germline values: CDR1 MNHEY, CDR2 SVGAGI. This chain's CDR3 is CASRLGGGPDTQYF. The CDR3 DNA is TGTGCCAGCAGGCTGGGGGGGGGACCAGATACGCAGTATTTT.

The genes are TRBV3-1 (or the pseudogene TRBV3-2) and TRBJ2-3, with D perhaps TRBD2 (6 bases). The germline gives CDR1 LGHDT, CDR2 YNNKEL (reference sequence). V gave up 1 base and J gave up 0 bases, with 17 bases separating them. The CDR3 has 18 amino acids. CDR3 in amino acids: CASSQGLIRLGSTDTQYF. DNA of the CDR3: TGTGCCAGCAGCCAAGGCTTGATTAGACTAGGAAGCACAGATACGCAGTATTTT.

The rearrangement links TRBV28 to TRBJ2-6, with D possibly TRBD1 on 6 matching bases. V was clipped by 3 bases and J by 3 bases, with 12 bases between them. In germline, CDR1 is MDHEN, CDR2 SYDVKM. The CDR3 has 16 amino acids. This CDR3 is CASSFNGGGGANVLTF. Written as DNA, the CDR3 is TGTGCCAGCAGTTTTAATGGGGGCGGTGGGGCCAACGTCCTGACTTTC.